This T cell receptor beta chain emerged from a study of regulatory T cells in long-lasting Graves disease (dated by TCRdb to 2020 to 2023). Concerning the study at large: To count as having persistent Graves' disease, a patient had to have received antithyroid drug treatment for over 5 years with TSH receptor autoantibodies remaining persistently positive. Peripheral blood TCR sequencing and RNA sequencing compared persistent Graves' disease patients with newly diagnosed Graves' disease patients. The study was conducted in China and was registered as a clinical trial. A total of roughly 35 samples underwent TCR sequencing, from around 13 patients with persistent Graves' disease and 20 patients with newly diagnosed Graves' disease. Persistent Graves' disease patients in the clinical cohort had taken antithyroid drugs for roughly ten years on average.

Libraries were constructed by multiplex PCR. TCRdb names Illumina HiSeq 4000 as the instrument used. To build TCR beta libraries, CDR3 regions were amplified by Arm-PCR using iRepertoire HTBI primers. Before sequencing, the PCR products underwent gel purification. In the original analysis: A total of 62 TRBV and 14 TRBJ segments were identified across samples and were used for gene usage analysis of CDR3 amino acid clonotypes. COPE and FqMerger were used to merge the filtered high-quality paired reads into contigs. BLAST was used to align contigs to the IMGT TRBV, TRBD and TRBJ reference genes, and CDR3 was defined following IMGT. Any clonotype with a frequency above 0.1% was classified as a highly expanded clone. Shannon entropy was used to measure repertoire diversity, and the Gini coefficient was used to measure V-J evenness. A clonotype found in more than one individual was treated as public. TCRdb cleaned the public reads at Q25 with fastp, built clones with MiXCR and kept in-frame beta chains. One record per CDR3 amino acid sequence lists the most common genes and DNA. The V and J calls, along with clone size, are taken from TCRdb and not from the paper's own processing. This sample comprises fewer than 450,000 distinct CDR3 sequences, about 20% of them detected only once. The ten largest account for roughly 26% of the sample.

What this sample's time point label stands for: persistent/refractory GD, antithyroid drugs over 5 years with positive TRAb. For both TCR sequencing and RNA sequencing, RNA was extracted from PBMCs in TRIzol. The diagnosis of Graves' disease was made according to American Thyroid Association guidelines. Recruitment of patients was carried out at an endocrinology department in Xi'an, China. Each patient gave 7 to 9.5 milliliters of peripheral blood, collected in an EDTA anticoagulant tube. PBMCs were isolated by Ficoll Paque Plus density gradient separation without further T cell sorting. An Agilent 2100 Bioanalyzer and agarose gel were used to assess RNA quality, and a NanoDrop 2000 was used to measure RNA concentration. From the cysteine through the phenylalanine, the CDR3 covers 17 amino acids. This entry keeps only the CDR3 DNA: 51 bases, framed from base 1. CDR1 and CDR2, looked up from the germline V gene, are SGHTA and FQGNSA. V lost 5 bases and J lost 4 bases, and the count of bases not matched to a germline gene is 10.

Turning to this clonotype: It lacks a known antigen. Base qualities are not provided; no much larger clone lies one nucleotide away.

Study-level results and caveats: Because the primary lesion, thyroid tissue, could not be accessed, the study looked at peripheral blood alone. Persistent Graves' disease patients showed lower TCR Shannon entropy and fewer highly expanded clones than newly diagnosed patients, suggesting clonal expansion. The authors acknowledged the small sample size as a limitation that may reduce accuracy. Only the TCR beta chain was sequenced and analyzed. Preferential use of TRBV28, TRBJ1-2 and TRBJ2-5 was observed in persistent disease, whereas TRBV20-1 and TRBJ2-1 were favored in newly diagnosed disease. Persistent patients shared more public clonotypes among themselves (approximately 2,500) than newly diagnosed patients did (approximately 870).

The TCR comes from a female donor with Graves disease. Here the chain combines TRBV7-2 and TRBJ2-2, with 10 junctional bases fitting TRBD2. The specimen was peripheral blood mononuclear cells (PBMCs), collected when the disease was refractory, from a patient treated with antithyroid drugs. The CDR3 sequence is CASSLRASGSGTGELFF. The DNA is as follows: TGTGCCAGCAGCCTACGGGCTAGCGGGAGCGGCACCGGGGAGCTGTTTTTT.